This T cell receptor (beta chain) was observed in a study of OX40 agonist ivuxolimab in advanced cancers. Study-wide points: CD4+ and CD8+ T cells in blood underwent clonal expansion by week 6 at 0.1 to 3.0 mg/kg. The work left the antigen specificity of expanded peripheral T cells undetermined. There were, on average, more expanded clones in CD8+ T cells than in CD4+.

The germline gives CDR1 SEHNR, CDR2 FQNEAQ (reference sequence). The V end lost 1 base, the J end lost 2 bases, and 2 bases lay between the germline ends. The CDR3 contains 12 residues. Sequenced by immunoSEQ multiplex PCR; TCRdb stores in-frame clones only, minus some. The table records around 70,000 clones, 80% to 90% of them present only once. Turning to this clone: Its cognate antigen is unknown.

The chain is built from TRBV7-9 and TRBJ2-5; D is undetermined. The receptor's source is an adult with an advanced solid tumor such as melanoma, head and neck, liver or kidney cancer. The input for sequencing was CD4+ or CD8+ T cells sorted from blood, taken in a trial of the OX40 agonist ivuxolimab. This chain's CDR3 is CASSLVQETQYF. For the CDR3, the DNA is TGTGCCAGCAGCTTAGTACAAGAGACCCAGTACTTC.